This entry concerns a single T cell receptor beta chain. The antigen remains unidentified. This CDR3 comprises 16 residues. Germline V CDR1 and CDR2: MDHEN, SYDVKM. Germline trimming cut 6 bases from V and 2 bases from J; bases unmatched to any gene: 10. The data were taken from a study of CD8 T cells in ankylosing spondylitis. In making TCR beta libraries, quantitative 5'-RACE with molecular barcodes was used. TCRdb reprocessed the 5' RACE reads with MiXCR, giving one entry per CDR3 protein. The data hold about 170,000 distinct CDR3 sequences, with around 18% observed a single time. Study-wide points: Peripheral blood samples showed relatively rare disease-linked clones, and these clones were CD8+. For ankylosing spondylitis blood, a TCR beta motif of roughly 8 highly homologous variants appeared characteristic.

The TCR comes from a male donor with ankylosing spondylitis or in good health (not recorded which). The chain combines TRBV28 with TRBJ2-5, with 9 nucleotides matching TRBD2. The material sequenced was blood, either unsorted or a sorted T cell fraction (not recorded which). The CDR3 spells CASSPGLAGLQETQYF. In DNA form, the CDR3 reads TGTGCCAGCAGCCCGGGGCTAGCGGGGTTACAAGAGACCCAGTACTTC.